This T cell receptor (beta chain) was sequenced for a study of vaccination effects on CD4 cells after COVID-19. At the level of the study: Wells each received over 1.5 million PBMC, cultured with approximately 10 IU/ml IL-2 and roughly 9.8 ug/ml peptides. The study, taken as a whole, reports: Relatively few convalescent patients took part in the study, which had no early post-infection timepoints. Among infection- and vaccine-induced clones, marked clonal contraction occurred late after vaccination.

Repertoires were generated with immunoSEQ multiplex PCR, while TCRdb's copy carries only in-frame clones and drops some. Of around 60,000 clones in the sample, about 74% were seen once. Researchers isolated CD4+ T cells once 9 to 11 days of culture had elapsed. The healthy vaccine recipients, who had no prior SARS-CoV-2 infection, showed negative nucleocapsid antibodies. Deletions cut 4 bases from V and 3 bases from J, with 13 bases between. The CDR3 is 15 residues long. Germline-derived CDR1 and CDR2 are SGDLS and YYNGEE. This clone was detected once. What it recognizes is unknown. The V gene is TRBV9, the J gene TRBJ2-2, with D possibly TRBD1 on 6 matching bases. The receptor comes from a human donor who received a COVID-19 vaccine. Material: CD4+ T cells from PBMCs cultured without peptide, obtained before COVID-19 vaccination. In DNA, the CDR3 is TGTGCCAGCAGCAGGGACATCCGCGACACCGGGGAGCTGTTTTTT. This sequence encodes CASSRDIRDTGELFF.